The present T cell receptor (beta chain) was sequenced within a study of identical twins. Template switching introduced a universal primer site, and the cDNA bore unique molecular identifiers. TCRdb analysed the 5' RACE reads with MiXCR anew, one entry per CDR3 protein. The table lists some 500,000 distinct CDR3 sequences, approximately 15% of them singletons. J lost 4 bases, V lost 4 bases, and 5 bases had no gene match. The length of the CDR3 is 15 residues. The germline V gene has CDR1 MNHNS and CDR2 SASEGT. In this sample, this clonotype turned up once. Antigen specificity is unknown. Points from the study as a whole: Shared out-of-frame alpha sequences (those common to twins) showed excess low generation probability.

These same records also appear under a second study, on yellow fever vaccine responses in identical twins.

The sample was CD4+ T cells sorted from blood. This receptor was obtained from a woman younger than 30 in good health. The chain carries TRBV6-1 and TRBJ2-3; 10 nucleotides match TRBD2. The CDR3 sequence is CASSASGSRSDTQYF. The DNA for the CDR3 is TGTGCCAGCAGTGCTAGCGGGAGTCGATCAGATACGCAGTATTTT.